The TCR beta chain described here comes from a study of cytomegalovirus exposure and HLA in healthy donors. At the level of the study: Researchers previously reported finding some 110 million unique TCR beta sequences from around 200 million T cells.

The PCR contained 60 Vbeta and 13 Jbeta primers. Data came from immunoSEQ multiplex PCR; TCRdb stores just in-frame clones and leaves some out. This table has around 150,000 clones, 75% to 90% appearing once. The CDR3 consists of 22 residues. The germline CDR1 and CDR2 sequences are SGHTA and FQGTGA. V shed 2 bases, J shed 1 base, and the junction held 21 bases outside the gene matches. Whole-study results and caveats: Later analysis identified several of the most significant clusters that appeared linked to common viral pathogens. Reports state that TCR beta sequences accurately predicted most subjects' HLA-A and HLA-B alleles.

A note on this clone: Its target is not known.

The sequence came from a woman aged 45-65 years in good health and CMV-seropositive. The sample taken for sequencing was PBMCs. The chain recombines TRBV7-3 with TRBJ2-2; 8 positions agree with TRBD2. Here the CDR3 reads CASSLRRLEIGRGTKNTGELFF. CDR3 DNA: TGTGCCAGCAGCTTACGACGCTTAGAAATCGGGAGGGGGACAAAGAACACCGGGGAGCTGTTTTTT.